One sample yielded the 28 T cell receptor beta chains listed below, sequenced in a study of T cells in Graves' hyperthyroidism and ophthalmopathy. Amplification yielded TCR beta CDR3 regions, with RNA transcripts as the source. HTBI primers were used for first-round RT-PCR of the TCR CDR3. TCRdb reprocessed the multiplex PCR reads via MiXCR and lists one record per CDR3 protein. The table has around 300,000 distinct CDR3 sequences, around 13% seen once. Input material: blood. The source is a woman younger than 45 with Graves' hyperthyroidism.

This clonotype was recorded many times. J is TRBJ2-1 and V is TRBV10-3, with 9 bases matching TRBD1. The V segment lost 11 bases and the J segment 6 bases; nucleotides outside the gene matches: 2. Germline CDR1 is ENHRY and CDR2 is SYGVKD. The CDR3 has 11 amino acids. CDR3 region: CAVTGGNEQFF. For the CDR3, the DNA is TGTGCCGTGACAGGGGGCAATGAGCAGTTCTTC.

V gene TRBV4-2 combines with J gene TRBJ2-6; either TRBD1 or TRBD2 may fit D (5 bases each). The germline CDR1 and CDR2 sequences are LGHNA and YNFKEQ. V was shortened by 0 bases and J by 0 bases, with 9 bases between the two germline ends. This CDR3 is 17 amino acids long. The CDR3 spells CASSQDEGNSGANVLTF. CDR3 nucleotides: TGTGCCAGCAGCCAAGACGAGGGGAACTCTGGGGCCAACGTCCTGACTTTC.

This clonotype was detected many times. This chain uses TRBV12-3 or TRBV12-4 with TRBJ1-1; D is perhaps TRBD1 (5 bases). CDR3 length: 15 amino acids. The V gene lost 2 bases and the J gene lost 3 bases, with 13 bases spanning the gap. The CDR3 coding sequence is TGTGCCAGCAGTTTACTAGGGGCGCGGGACACTGAAGCTTTCTTT. Translating it yields CASSLLGARDTEAFF.

The rearrangement links TRBV20-1 to TRBJ2-1, with TRBD2 identical over 7 bases. This CDR3 region has 12 residues. Losses at the gene ends were 3 bases for V and 8 bases for J; bases not matched to a gene: 4. The V gene's germline CDR1 is DFQATT and CDR2 SNEGSKA (reference sequence). Here the CDR3 reads CSASTSVHEQFF. The CDR3 region has the DNA TGCAGTGCTAGCACTAGCGTCCATGAGCAGTTCTTC.

This clonotype was seen many times. This chain joins TRBV2 and TRBJ2-1; D uncertain. Trimming stripped 6 bases from V and 0 bases from J, with 15 bases between. This CDR3 comprises 16 residues. Germline loops: CDR1 SNHLY, CDR2 FYNNEI. DNA for the CDR3: TGTGCCAGCAGGATGGGCGGTACGAGCTCCTACAATGAGCAGTTCTTC. As protein: CASRMGGTSSYNEQFF.

This clonotype was seen at least ten times. The rearrangement joins TRBV19 to TRBJ2-2, with TRBD2 as a possible D gene (6 bases). Trimming cost V 9 bases and J 3 bases, with 14 bases left between them. Germline-derived CDR1 and CDR2 are LNHDA and SQIVND (reference sequence). The CDR3 is 14 residues long. The CDR3 here is CASNSGYYTGELFF. CDR3 DNA: TGTGCCAGCAATAGCGGATATTACACCGGGGAGCTGTTTTTT.

There are many counts of this clonotype. The chain recombines TRBV9 with TRBJ1-4; no firm D call. The V end was cut by 4 bases, the J end by 7 bases, with 17 bases between. Per the germline V gene, CDR1 is SGDLS and CDR2 is YYNGEE. The CDR3 covers 15 residues. The DNA of the CDR3 is TGTGCCAGCAGCCCTGTGTCGGGGAAGGCTGAAAAACTGTTTTTT. Its protein product is CASSPVSGKAEKLFF.

This clonotype was found many times. The chain has TRBV28 and TRBJ2-7, with a tentative D call TRBD1 (6 bases). The germline gives CDR1 MDHEN, CDR2 SYDVKM. The CDR3 has 15 residues. Trimming took 5 bases from V and 7 from J, leaving 21 bases between them. DNA of the CDR3: TGTGCCAGCAGTCCACAAACAGGGTTTTCGAAAGAGCAGTACTTC. The encoded protein is CASSPQTGFSKEQYF. The entire variable domain, with the rest obtained from reference TRBV28 and TRBJ2-7, is as follows: DVKVTQSSRYLVKRTGEKVFLECVQDMDHENMFWYRQDPGLGLRLIYFSYDVKMKEKGDIPEGYSVSREKKERFSLILESASTNQTSMYLCASSPQTGFSKEQYFGPGTRLTVT.

This clonotype showed up just a few times. V gene TRBV30 combines with J gene TRBJ2-1; TRBD1 might be the D (5 bases). Per germline, CDR1 GTSNPN and CDR2 SVGIG (reference sequence). Between the trimmed V and J ends, which lost 2 bases and 12 bases, there was a span of 17 bases. The length of the CDR3 is 13 residues. The CDR3 loop is CAWSTGPRRAQFF. CDR3 nucleotide sequence: TGTGCCTGGAGTACCGGGCCACGCAGGGCGCAGTTCTTC.

V usage is TRBV5-4 and J usage is TRBJ2-7; 8 nucleotides line up with TRBD2. From germline, CDR1 is SGHNT and CDR2 YYREEE (reference sequence). The CDR3 sequence is 13 residues long. J lost 6 bases, V lost 7 bases, and 9 bases had no gene match. Here the CDR3 reads CASGKAGAGEQYF. In nucleotides, the CDR3 is TGTGCCAGCGGTAAAGCGGGAGCGGGCGAGCAGTACTTC.

This clonotype was observed a handful of times. The rearrangement joins TRBV28 to TRBJ1-6, with 10 bases lining up with TRBD1. V lost 6 bases, J lost 7 bases, and 6 bases stayed unmatched. The CDR3 extends over 15 amino acids. CDR1 and CDR2 from the germline V gene are MDHEN and SYDVKM. CDR3 in DNA: TGTGCCAGCAGCCCTGTGGACAGGGGGAATTCACCCCTCCACTTT. Translating it yields CASSPVDRGNSPLHF.

Ten or more counts support this clonotype. The chain's CDR3 is CASTDRLNEKLFF. CDR3 DNA sequence: TGTGCCAGCACGGACAGACTAAATGAAAAACTGTTTTTT. V usage is TRBV6-2 or TRBV6-3 and J usage is TRBJ1-4; TRBD1 might be the D (6 bases). The germline gives CDR1 MNHEY, CDR2 SVGEGT. Between the trimmed V and J ends, which lost 7 bases and 5 bases, there was a span of 11 bases. The CDR3 sequence is 13 residues long.

This clonotype was observed many times. This chain connects TRBV12-3 or TRBV12-4 to TRBJ2-3; 8 bases fit TRBD2. J was trimmed by 1 base and V by 11 bases; bases with no gene match: 11. This CDR3 contains 15 residues. CDR3 in DNA: TGTGCCTCGGGGCGTGATAGCGGGGGCACAGATACGCAGTATTTT. It yields the protein CASGRDSGGTDTQYF.

This clonotype showed up just a few times. The V call is TRBV28, the J call TRBJ1-5, with TRBD1 as a possible D gene (5 bases). Germline values: CDR1 MDHEN, CDR2 SYDVKM. The CDR3 length is 15 residues. V gave up 3 bases and J gave up 5 bases, with 14 bases separating them. CDR3 amino acids: CASSFWGLGDQPQHF. CDR3 nucleotide sequence: TGTGCCAGCAGTTTTTGGGGGTTGGGTGATCAGCCCCAGCATTTT.

This clonotype was seen a few times. The chain links TRBV7-2 to TRBJ2-7; TRBD2 is a possible D gene (6 bases). The CDR3 extends over 19 amino acids. CDR1 is SGHTA and CDR2 is FQGNSA in the germline V gene. V lost 3 bases and J 4 bases, leaving 28 bases between the germline ends. The CDR3 loop reads CASSFTGTSFPSNNYEQYF. The CDR3 DNA is TGTGCCAGCAGCTTTACGGGGACTTCTTTCCCGTCGAATAATTACGAGCAGTACTTC.

This clonotype showed up just a few times. The chain employs TRBV6-5 and TRBJ2-3; weak D call: TRBD2 (6 bases). This CDR3 comprises 14 residues. V lost 2 bases and J lost 6, with 12 bases in between. The V gene's germline CDR1 is MNHEY and CDR2 SVGAGI. CDR3 residues: CASSYRGGLDTQYF. CDR3 sequence (DNA): TGTGCCAGCAGTTACCGGGGAGGCTTGGATACGCAGTATTTT.

This clonotype occurred a few times. The chain carries TRBV6-1 and TRBJ1-1; no reliable D call. Between the trimmed V and J ends, which lost 11 bases and 0 bases, there was a span of 13 bases. This CDR3 is built from 13 residues. The germline gives CDR1 MNHNS, CDR2 SASEGT. CDR3 in DNA: TGTGCCTACTCAGAAACCATGAACACTGAAGCTTTCTTT. Its protein product is CAYSETMNTEAFF.

This clonotype was seen a handful of times. The chain uses TRBV11-2 and TRBJ2-2; 9 bases are a match to TRBD2. CDR3 length: 19 amino acids. Germline V lookup: CDR1 SGHAT, CDR2 FQNNGV. Unmatched junction bases numbered 14, after V lost 1 base and J lost 5 bases. In DNA form, the CDR3 reads TGTGCCAGCAGCTTAGTGTCCTGGCGGGAGGGCCTTCCAACCGGGGAGCTGTTTTTT. Translation gives CASSLVSWREGLPTGELFF.

This clonotype was picked up a small number of times. CDR3 loop: CSARDLPGGGARSDGYTF. The CDR3, as DNA: TGCAGTGCTAGAGATCTCCCCGGGGGAGGGGCGCGATCGGACGGCTACACCTTC. This chain joins TRBV20-1 and TRBJ1-2, with a tentative D call TRBD1 (5 bases). This CDR3 is built from 18 residues. Germline-derived CDR1 and CDR2 are DFQATT and SNEGSKA (reference sequence). Trimming stripped 0 bases from V and 8 bases from J, with 28 bases between.

This clonotype was seen only a few times. The gene calls are TRBV9 and TRBJ2-3; TRBD2 might be the D (6 bases). The V gene lost 0 bases and the J gene lost 2 bases, with 16 bases spanning the gap. The CDR3 is 17 residues long. The germline V gene has CDR1 SGDLS and CDR2 YYNGEE. CDR3 in amino acids: CASSVGGAAGYTDTQYF. CDR3 coding DNA: TGTGCCAGCAGCGTAGGCGGGGCCGCAGGGTACACAGATACGCAGTATTTT. Together with reference TRBV9 and TRBJ2-3, the CDR3 gives the full variable domain: DSGVTQTPKHLITATGQRVTLRCSPRSGDLSVYWYQQSLDQGLQFLIQYYNGEERAKGNILERFSAQQFPDLHSELNLSSLELGDSALYFCASSVGGAAGYTDTQYFGPGTRLTVL.

The rearrangement uses TRBV20-1 and TRBJ2-3; the D gene is possibly TRBD2 (6 bases). V lost 3 bases and J lost 2, with 15 bases in between. The CDR3 consists of 15 residues. Germline loops: CDR1 DFQATT, CDR2 SNEGSKA (reference sequence). The CDR3 region has the DNA TGCAGTGCTAGCCCCCTTGGGAGGTACACAGATACGCAGTATTTT. Protein sequence: CSASPLGRYTDTQYF.

The chain recombines TRBV7-9 with TRBJ2-3, with D possibly matching TRBD1 (6 bases). Germline CDR1 and CDR2: SEHNR and FQNEAQ (reference sequence). CDR3 length: 15 amino acids. The V and J ends lost 3 bases and 3 bases respectively, with 13 bases between them. CDR3 region: CASSFGQLGTDTQYF. The CDR3 DNA is TGTGCCAGCAGCTTCGGACAGTTAGGTACAGATACGCAGTATTTT.

This clonotype was recorded a few times. The chain combines TRBV29-1 with TRBJ2-7; 7 bases agree with TRBD1. The junction had 4 bases not matched to a gene; V was cut back by 5 bases and J by 3 bases. CDR3 length: 12 amino acids. Germline values: CDR1 SQVTM, CDR2 ANQGSEA. The CDR3 region is CSVRQGIYEQYF. The CDR3 bases are TGCAGCGTTAGACAGGGAATCTACGAGCAGTACTTC.

The chain employs TRBV7-9 and TRBJ2-7; the match to TRBD2 covers 9 bases. Losses at the gene ends were 1 base for V and 3 bases for J; bases not matched to a gene: 22. The CDR3 runs 21 residues. Per germline, CDR1 SEHNR and CDR2 FQNEAQ (reference sequence). The CDR3 DNA is TGTGCCAGCAGCTTAGATCGCCCCCGGCGGGAGGGCCGGTTATACTACTACGAGCAGTACTTC. Its translation: CASSLDRPRREGRLYYYEQYF.

This clonotype was seen at least ten times. The chain is built from TRBV11-2 and TRBJ2-7; tentative D call: TRBD1 (5 bases). Looked up from germline, CDR1 is SGHAT and CDR2 is FQNNGV. The CDR3 has 13 residues. Deletions cut 1 base from V and 7 bases from J, with 11 bases between. CDR3 bases: TGTGCCAGCAGCTTAGTCGCAGGGAAAGAGCAGTACTTC. Protein product: CASSLVAGKEQYF.

This clonotype was seen at least ten times. This chain joins TRBV7-3 and TRBJ2-3; 9 positions agree with TRBD2. The CDR3 sequence is 17 residues long. The V segment lost 0 bases and the J segment 1 base; nucleotides outside the gene matches: 5. Germline lookup yields CDR1 SGHTA and CDR2 FQGTGA. The CDR3, as DNA: TGTGCCAGCAGCTTAACAGGCGGGAGGGTGGGCACAGATACGCAGTATTTT. Residues: CASSLTGGRVGTDTQYF.

This clonotype was detected a few times. The V and J genes are TRBV30 and TRBJ2-1; possible D gene TRBD2, 5 bases. V lost 4 bases to trimming and J lost 9 bases, with 19 bases between them. The CDR3 is made up of 14 amino acids. CDR1 is GTSNPN and CDR2 is SVGIG in the germline V gene (reference sequence). The CDR3 reads CAWTLSGGFVEQFF. The CDR3 DNA sequence: TGTGCCTGGACCCTGAGCGGCGGGTTTGTTGAGCAGTTCTTC.

This clonotype was counted a few times. This chain joins TRBV28 and TRBJ2-1; TRBD2 aligns across 12 bases. V shed 6 bases, J shed 1 base, and the junction held 13 bases outside the gene matches. The CDR3 covers 19 residues. From germline, CDR1 is MDHEN and CDR2 SYDVKM. This CDR3 reads CASSHQWTSGTYSYNEQFF. As DNA, the CDR3 is TGTGCCAGCAGCCATCAATGGACTAGCGGGACGTATTCCTACAATGAGCAGTTCTTC. The whole variable domain, remainder taken from reference TRBV28 and TRBJ2-1, is DVKVTQSSRYLVKRTGEKVFLECVQDMDHENMFWYRQDPGLGLRLIYFSYDVKMKEKGDIPEGYSVSREKKERFSLILESASTNQTSMYLCASSHQWTSGTYSYNEQFFGPGTRLTVL.